The 10 T cell receptor beta chains in this list originate from one sample, sequenced in a study of blood T cells in healthy people across ages. Through a sample-barcoded 5' primer and a J-beta primer mix, a second PCR was run for roughly 6 to 12 cycles. TCRdb used MiXCR to reprocess the 5' RACE reads, holding one entry per CDR3 protein. Of 650,000 to 1,000,000 distinct CDR3 sequences in the sample, 30% to 45% were seen once. Sample: blood. These receptors came from a man between 18 and 35 years old in good health.

This clonotype was counted between two and nine times. The chain links TRBV20-1 to TRBJ1-5, with TRBD1 matching over 8 bases. Germline CDR1 DFQATT, CDR2 SNEGSKA (reference sequence). The CDR3 is made up of 13 amino acids. Trimming at V came to 6 bases and at J to 4 bases, leaving 5 bases not matched to a gene. In nucleotides, the CDR3 is TGCAGTGCCCACAGGGGGTCAAATCAGCCCCAGCATTTT. It codes for CSAHRGSNQPQHF.

This chain connects TRBV4-3 to TRBJ2-7, with 8 positions matching TRBD1. Trimming took 3 bases from V and 2 from J; bases not matched to a gene: 9. This CDR3 spans 16 amino acids. CDR1 and CDR2 (germline): LGHNA, YSLEER. The CDR3 here is CASSQIRTGTAYEQYF. In nucleotides, the CDR3 is TGCGCCAGCAGCCAGATCCGGACAGGGACGGCCTACGAGCAGTACTTC.

This clonotype was observed at least ten times. The chain links TRBV12-3 or TRBV12-4 to TRBJ2-1; D is unresolved. The length of the CDR3 is 12 residues. Trimming cost V 5 bases and J 8 bases, with 10 bases left between them. CDR3 nucleotides: TGTGCCAGCAGTCTGTCTATCTATGAGCAGTTCTTC. Protein product: CASSLSIYEQFF.

For this clonotype: This could be a read error, since a much larger clone is one nucleotide away. The rearrangement uses TRBV12-3 or TRBV12-4 and TRBJ2-3; D assignment may be TRBD1 or TRBD2 (5 bases each). V was trimmed by 6 bases and J by 9 bases, leaving 16 bases between them. This CDR3 is 13 amino acids long. Here the CDR3 reads CASSNLGDRTQYF. DNA of the CDR3: TGTGCCAGCAGCAATTTGGGGGATAGGACGCAGTATTTT.

This chain uses TRBV28 with TRBJ2-5; the D gene is possibly TRBD1 (6 bases). Trimming took off 6 bases at V and 1 base at J, with 15 bases between the two ends. This CDR3 is 15 amino acids long. The germline CDR1 and CDR2 sequences are MDHEN and SYDVKM. CDR3 residues: CASSNTRDTQETQYF. The CDR3 nucleotides read TGTGCCAGCAGCAACACTCGGGACACCCAAGAGACCCAGTACTTC.

Comments on this clonotype: This may stem from a read error, because a much larger clone lies one nucleotide away. This sequence joins TRBV12-3 or TRBV12-4 and TRBJ2-1, with D perhaps being TRBD1 or TRBD2 (6 bases each). CDR3 length equals 14 residues. CDR3 amino acids: CVSSTRQARGVQFF. In DNA, the CDR3 is TGTGTCAGCAGTACCCGACAGGCTAGGGGGGTGCAGTTCTTC.

As regards this clonotype: This sequence may be a read error, since a much larger clone differs from it by one base. This chain uses TRBV25-1 with TRBJ2-5; D is undetermined. V was clipped by 1 base and J by 11 bases, with 8 bases between them. The CDR3 loop spans 11 amino acids. Germline loops: CDR1 MGHDK, CDR2 SYGVNS. CDR3 DNA: TGTGCCAGCAGTGAATTGGCAGAGCAGTACTTC. Residues: CASSELAEQYF.

The chain has TRBV7-9 and TRBJ2-1, with 11 bases matching TRBD2. V shed 1 base, J shed 2 bases, and the junction held 4 bases outside the gene matches. This CDR3 contains 17 residues. Germline assignment: CDR1 SEHNR and CDR2 FQNEAQ (reference sequence). The CDR3 here is CASSLGPGLAAYNEQFF. DNA of the CDR3: TGTGCCAGCAGCTTAGGCCCGGGACTAGCGGCCTACAATGAGCAGTTCTTC.

As to this clonotype: A much more abundant neighbour one base away suggests this may be a read error. The rearrangement uses TRBV12-3 or TRBV12-4 and TRBJ2-1, with a weak D call TRBD2 (7 bases). Trimming removed 6 bases at V and 10 bases at J, with 40 bases between. The CDR3 has 21 amino acids. The CDR3 nucleotides read TGTGCCAGCAGGGAAGACTCCCCCGGGGGGCTTCATCGACCTACCTTTTACGAGCAGTTCTTC. Amino acid sequence: CASREDSPGGLHRPTFYEQFF.

About this clonotype itself: It may be a read error: a sequence one base away is much more abundant. This chain joins TRBV12-3 or TRBV12-4 and TRBJ1-5; 9 positions match TRBD1. CDR3 length: 15 amino acids. V was clipped by 5 bases and J by 6 bases; unmatched bases: 8. The CDR3 loop reads CASSPTGTGTQPQHF. The CDR3 bases are TGTGCCAGCAGTCCGACCGGGACAGGGACTCAGCCCCAGCATTTT.